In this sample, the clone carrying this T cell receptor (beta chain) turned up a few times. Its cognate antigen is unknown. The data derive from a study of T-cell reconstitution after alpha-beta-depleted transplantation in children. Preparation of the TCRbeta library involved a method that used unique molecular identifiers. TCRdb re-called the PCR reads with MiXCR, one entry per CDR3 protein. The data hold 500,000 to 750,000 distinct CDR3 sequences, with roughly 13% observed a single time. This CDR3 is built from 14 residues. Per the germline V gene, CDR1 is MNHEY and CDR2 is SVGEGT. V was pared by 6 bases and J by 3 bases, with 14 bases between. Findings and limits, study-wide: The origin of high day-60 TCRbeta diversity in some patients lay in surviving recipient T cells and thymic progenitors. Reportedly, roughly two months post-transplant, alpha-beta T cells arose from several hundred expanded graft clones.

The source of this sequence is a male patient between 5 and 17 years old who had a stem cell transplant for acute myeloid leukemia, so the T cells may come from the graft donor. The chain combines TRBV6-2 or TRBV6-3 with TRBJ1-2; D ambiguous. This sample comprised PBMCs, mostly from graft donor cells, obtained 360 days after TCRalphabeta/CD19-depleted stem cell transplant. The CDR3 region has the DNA TGTGCCAGCAGCCTGGGCCCGATGGACTATGGCTACACCTTC. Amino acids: CASSLGPMDYGYTF.